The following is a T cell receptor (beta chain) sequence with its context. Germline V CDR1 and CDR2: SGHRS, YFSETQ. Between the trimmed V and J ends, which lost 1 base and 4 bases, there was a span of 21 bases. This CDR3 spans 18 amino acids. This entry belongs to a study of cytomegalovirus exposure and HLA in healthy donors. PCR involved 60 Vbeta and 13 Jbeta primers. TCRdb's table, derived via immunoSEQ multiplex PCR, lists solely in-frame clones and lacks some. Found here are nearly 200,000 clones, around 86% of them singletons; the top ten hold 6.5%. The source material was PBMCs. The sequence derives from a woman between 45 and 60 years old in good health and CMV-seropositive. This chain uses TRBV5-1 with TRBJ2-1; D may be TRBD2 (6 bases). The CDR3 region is CASSLLSGADPPYNEQFF. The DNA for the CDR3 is TGCGCCAGCAGCTTGTTGTCGGGAGCAGATCCCCCATACAATGAGCAGTTCTTC.